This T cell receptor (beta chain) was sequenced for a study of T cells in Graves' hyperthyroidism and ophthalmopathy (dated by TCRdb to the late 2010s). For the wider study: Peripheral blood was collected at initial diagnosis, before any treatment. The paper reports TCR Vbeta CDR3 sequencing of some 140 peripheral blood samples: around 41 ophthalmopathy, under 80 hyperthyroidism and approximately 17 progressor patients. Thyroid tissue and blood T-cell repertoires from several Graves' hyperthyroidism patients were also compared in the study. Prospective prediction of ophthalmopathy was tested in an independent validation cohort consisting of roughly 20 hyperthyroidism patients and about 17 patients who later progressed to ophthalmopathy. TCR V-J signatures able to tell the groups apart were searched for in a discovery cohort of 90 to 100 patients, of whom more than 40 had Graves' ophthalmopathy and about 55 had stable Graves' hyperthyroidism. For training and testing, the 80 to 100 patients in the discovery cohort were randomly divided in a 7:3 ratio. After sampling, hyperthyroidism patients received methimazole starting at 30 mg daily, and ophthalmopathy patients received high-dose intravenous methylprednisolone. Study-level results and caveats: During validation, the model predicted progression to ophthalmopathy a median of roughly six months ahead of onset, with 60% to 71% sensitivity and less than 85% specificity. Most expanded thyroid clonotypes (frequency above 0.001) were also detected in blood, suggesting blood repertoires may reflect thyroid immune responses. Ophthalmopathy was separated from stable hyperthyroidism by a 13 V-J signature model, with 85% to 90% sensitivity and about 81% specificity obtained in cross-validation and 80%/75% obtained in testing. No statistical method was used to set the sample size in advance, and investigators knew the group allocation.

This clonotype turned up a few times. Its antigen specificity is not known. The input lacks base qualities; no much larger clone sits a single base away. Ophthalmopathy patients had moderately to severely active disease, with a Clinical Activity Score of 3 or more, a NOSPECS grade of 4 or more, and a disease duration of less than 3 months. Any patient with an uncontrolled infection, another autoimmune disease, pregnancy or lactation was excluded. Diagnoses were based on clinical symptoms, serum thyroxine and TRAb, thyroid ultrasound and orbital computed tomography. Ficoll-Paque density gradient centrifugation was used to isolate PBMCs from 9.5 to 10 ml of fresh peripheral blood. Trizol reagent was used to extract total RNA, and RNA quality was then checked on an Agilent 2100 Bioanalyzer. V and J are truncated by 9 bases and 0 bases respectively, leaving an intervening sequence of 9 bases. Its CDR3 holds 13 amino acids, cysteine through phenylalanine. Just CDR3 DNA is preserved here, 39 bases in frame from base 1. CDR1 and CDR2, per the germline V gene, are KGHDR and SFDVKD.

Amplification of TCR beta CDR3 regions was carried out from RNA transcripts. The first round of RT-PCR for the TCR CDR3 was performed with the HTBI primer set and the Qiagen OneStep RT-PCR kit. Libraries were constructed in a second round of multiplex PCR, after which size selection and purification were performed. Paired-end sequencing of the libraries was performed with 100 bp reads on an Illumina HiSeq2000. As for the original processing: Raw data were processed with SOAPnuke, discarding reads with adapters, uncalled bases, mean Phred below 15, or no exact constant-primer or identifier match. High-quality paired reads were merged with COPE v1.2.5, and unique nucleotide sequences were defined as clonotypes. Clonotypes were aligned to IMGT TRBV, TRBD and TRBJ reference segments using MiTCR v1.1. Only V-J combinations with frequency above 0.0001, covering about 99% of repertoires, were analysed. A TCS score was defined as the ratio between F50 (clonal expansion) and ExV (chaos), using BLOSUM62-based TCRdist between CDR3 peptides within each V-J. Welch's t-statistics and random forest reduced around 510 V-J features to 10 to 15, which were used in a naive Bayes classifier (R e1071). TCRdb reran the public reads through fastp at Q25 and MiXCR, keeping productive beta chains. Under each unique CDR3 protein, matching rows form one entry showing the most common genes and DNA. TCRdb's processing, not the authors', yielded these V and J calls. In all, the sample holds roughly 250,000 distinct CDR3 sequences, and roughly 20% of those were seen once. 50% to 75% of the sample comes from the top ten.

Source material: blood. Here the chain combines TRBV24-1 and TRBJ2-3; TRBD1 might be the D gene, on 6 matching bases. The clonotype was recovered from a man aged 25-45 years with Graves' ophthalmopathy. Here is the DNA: TGTGCCACCGGGGACACAAGCACAGATACGCAGTATTTT. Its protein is CATGDTSTDTQYF.